This T cell receptor beta chain comes out of a study of Ad26.COV2.S vaccination and SARS-CoV-2 variants. The study's findings and limits: An underestimation of total T cell responses may have resulted from the TCR breadth and depth analyses. Measurement of non-spike TCR breadth gave similar results in vaccine and placebo recipients.

The treatment denotes: some 20 received Ad26.COV2.S at low or high dose, single or two shots; 5 received placebo; per-sample allocation not given. The samples date from day 63 after the first vaccine or placebo injection. This adult donor, from Boston, was 18-55 years old. This clone was seen a handful of times. The antigen is undetermined. Measured with immunoSEQ multiplex PCR; TCRdb has only the in-frame clones, and not every one. This sample has hundreds of thousands of clones, with around 90% found just once. Trimming cost V 3 bases and J 4 bases, with 12 bases left between them. This CDR3 comprises 15 residues. CDR1 MNHEY and CDR2 SMNVEV come from the germline V gene (reference sequence).

This TCR derives from a person between 18 and 60 years old who received the Ad26.COV2.S COVID-19 vaccine or a placebo. The rearrangement links TRBV27 to TRBJ2-2; possibly TRBD2 for D (5 bases). The sample consisted of peripheral blood, taken in a trial of Ad26.COV2.S vaccine versus placebo. The CDR3 DNA follows: TGTGCCAGCAGTTTTATCAATGCGGGCACCGGGGAGCTGTTTTTT. It specifies CASSFINAGTGELFF.